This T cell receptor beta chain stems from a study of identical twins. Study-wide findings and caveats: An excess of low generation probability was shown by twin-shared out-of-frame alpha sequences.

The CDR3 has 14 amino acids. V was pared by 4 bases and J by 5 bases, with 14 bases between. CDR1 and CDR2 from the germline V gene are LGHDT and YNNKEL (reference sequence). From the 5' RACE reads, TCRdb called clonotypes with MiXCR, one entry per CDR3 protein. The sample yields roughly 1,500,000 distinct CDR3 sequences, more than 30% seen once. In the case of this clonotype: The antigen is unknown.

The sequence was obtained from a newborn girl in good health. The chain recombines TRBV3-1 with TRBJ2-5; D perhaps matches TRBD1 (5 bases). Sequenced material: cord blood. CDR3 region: CASSPVLGHETQYF. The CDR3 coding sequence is TGTGCCAGCAGCCCGGTGTTGGGGCACGAGACCCAGTACTTC.